Presented here are 2 T cell receptor beta chains from one specimen sequenced in a study of identical twins. TCRdb reanalysed the 5' RACE reads using MiXCR and keeps one entry per CDR3 protein. In the table there are 750,000 to 950,000 distinct CDR3 sequences, approximately 13% of which are singletons. These data were also filed under a second study, of yellow fever vaccine responses in identical twins.

The sample was PBMCs. These receptors were collected from a woman between 18 and 29 years old in good health.

The chain has TRBV4-1 and TRBJ2-5, with 7 nucleotides matching TRBD2. The germline V gene has CDR1 MGHRA and CDR2 YSYEKL. V was clipped by 2 bases and J by 1 base; unmatched bases: 4. The CDR3 contains 15 residues. The chain's CDR3 is CASSQWGGTQETQYF. The DNA of the CDR3 is TGCGCCAGCAGCCAATGGGGGGGGACCCAAGAGACCCAGTACTTC.

The chain employs TRBV5-5 and TRBJ2-7; TRBD2 agrees at 10 bases. Germline CDR1 reads SGHKS; CDR2 reads YYEKEE (reference sequence). With 5 bases clipped from V and 4 bases from J, the junction kept 9 bases outside the gene matches. The CDR3 is made up of 15 amino acids. CDR3 sequence (DNA): TGTGCCAGCAGACCCCTAGCGGGGGCCTTATACGAGCAGTACGTC. Translating it yields CASRPLAGALYEQYV.